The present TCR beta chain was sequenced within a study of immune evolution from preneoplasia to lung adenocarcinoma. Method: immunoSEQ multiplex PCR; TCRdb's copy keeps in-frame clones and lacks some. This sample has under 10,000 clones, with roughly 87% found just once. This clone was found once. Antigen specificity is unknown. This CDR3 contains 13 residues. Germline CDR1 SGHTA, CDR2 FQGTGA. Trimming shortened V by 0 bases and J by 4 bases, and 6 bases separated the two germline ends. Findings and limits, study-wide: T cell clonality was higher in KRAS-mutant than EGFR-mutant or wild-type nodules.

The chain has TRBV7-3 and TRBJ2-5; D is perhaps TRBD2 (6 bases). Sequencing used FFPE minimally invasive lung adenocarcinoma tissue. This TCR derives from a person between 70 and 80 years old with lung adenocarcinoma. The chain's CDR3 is CASSLTGGETQYF. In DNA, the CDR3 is TGTGCCAGCAGCTTAACCGGGGGAGAGACCCAGTACTTC.